The sequence of this T cell receptor beta chain was determined in a study of blood T cell repertoires in COVID-19 (dated by TCRdb to 2018 to 2020). Describing the broader study: Samples covering the acute and convalescent phases of COVID-19 were provided by collaborators in the United States, Italy and Spain. The material from the prospective study consisted of cDNA or gDNA derived from T cells, B-cell-depleted T cells, or PBMCs. The dataset comprised deeply sampled blood TCRbeta repertoires from subjects exposed to, actively infected with, or recovered from COVID-19. The repertoires were made available in a free public database intended to serve as a resource for research on the immune response to SARS-CoV-2. Samples were obtained from the ongoing ImmuneRACE study (first 160 participants) and from 1,254 subjects provided by 6 global collaborators. The sample metadata nearly always contained a de-identified subject ID, COVID-19 status, age in years and sex. Where available, HLA class I and class II types were taken from metadata supplied by the sample provider and were not determined by assay-based typing. Paper-wide results and their limitations: How much clinical and demographic metadata was included differed by source and by participant, and the metadata was provided uncurated.

The immunoSEQ Assay, a bias-controlled multiplex PCR, was used to amplify TCRbeta CDR3 regions from genomic DNA. In the authors' own workflow: Within the assay, amplification of reference gene primers was used to estimate how many nucleated cells each sample contained. To quantify the absolute abundance of each unique TCRbeta CDR3 rearrangement, sequence reads were collapsed and filtered. For each sample, productive Simpson clonality was calculated as the square root of Simpson's diversity index across productive rearrangements. The table was pulled from immuneACCESS by TCRdb, which kept in-frame rearrangements only. Such tables lose some clones; where checked, under half of the loss comes from unresolved V genes, and the rest has no known cause. Clonal size and the V and J genes are those of that table, whereas D and trimming came from the DNA. A total of some 150,000 clones appear in this sample, more than 85% of them only once. Around 5% of the sample comes from the top ten.

A word on this clone: Its antigen is unknown. Per-base quality was not reported, and no clone a single base away is much larger than it.

The collaborating institutions used their own protocols to collect whole blood in K2EDTA tubes. For TCRbeta analysis, collaborator samples were shipped as frozen whole blood, as isolated PBMCs, or as DNA extracted from either sample type. V and J are truncated by 1 base and 0 bases respectively, leaving an intervening sequence of 7 bases. From the cysteine through the phenylalanine, the CDR3 covers 15 amino acids. Only the CDR3 DNA is retained, 45 bases long and in frame from the first base. The germline V gene (reference sequence) supplies CDR1 LNHDA and CDR2 SQIVND. The specimen was peripheral blood. The receptor was isolated from a human donor in a cohort sampled during active COVID-19. The V gene is TRBV19 and the J gene is TRBJ2-1; the D gene cannot be named for sure. The CDR3 protein is CASSIGAFSYNEQFF. The DNA sequence is TGTGCCAGTAGTATAGGTGCGTTCTCCTACAATGAGCAGTTCTTC.